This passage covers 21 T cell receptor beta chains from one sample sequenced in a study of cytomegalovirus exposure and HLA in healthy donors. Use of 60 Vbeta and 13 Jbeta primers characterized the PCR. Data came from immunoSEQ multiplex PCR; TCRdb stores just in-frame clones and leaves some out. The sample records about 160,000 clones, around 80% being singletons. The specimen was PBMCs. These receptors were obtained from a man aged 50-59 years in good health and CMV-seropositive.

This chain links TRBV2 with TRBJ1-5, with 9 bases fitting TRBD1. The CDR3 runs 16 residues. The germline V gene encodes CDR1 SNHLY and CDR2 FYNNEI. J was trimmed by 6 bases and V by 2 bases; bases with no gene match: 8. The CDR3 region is CASSENRGQGGQPQHF. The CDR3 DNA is TGTGCCAGCAGTGAAAATAGGGGACAGGGCGGTCAGCCCCAGCATTTT.

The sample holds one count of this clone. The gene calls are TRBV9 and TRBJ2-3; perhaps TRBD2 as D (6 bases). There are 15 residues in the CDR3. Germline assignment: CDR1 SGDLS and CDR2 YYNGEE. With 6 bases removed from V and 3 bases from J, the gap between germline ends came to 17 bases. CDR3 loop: CASTPQGLLTDTQYF. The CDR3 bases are TGTGCCAGCACACCGCAGGGACTGCTTACAGATACGCAGTATTTT.

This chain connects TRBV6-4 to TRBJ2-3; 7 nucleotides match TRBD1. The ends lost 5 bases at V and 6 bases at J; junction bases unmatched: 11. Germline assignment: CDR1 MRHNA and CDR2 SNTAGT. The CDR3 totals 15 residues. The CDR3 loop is CASSLGEGASDTQYF. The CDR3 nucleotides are TGTGCCAGCAGTCTAGGAGAGGGGGCAAGCGATACGCAGTATTTT.

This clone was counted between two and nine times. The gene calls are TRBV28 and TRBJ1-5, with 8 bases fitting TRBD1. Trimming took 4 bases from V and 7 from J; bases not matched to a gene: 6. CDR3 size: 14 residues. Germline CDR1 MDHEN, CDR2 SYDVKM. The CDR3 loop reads CASSSTGVGQPQHF. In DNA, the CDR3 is TGTGCCAGCAGTTCGACAGGGGTCGGGCAGCCCCAGCATTTT.

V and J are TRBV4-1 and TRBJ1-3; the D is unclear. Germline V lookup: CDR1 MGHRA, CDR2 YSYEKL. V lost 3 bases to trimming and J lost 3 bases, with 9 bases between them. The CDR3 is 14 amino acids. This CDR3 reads CASSQALFGNTIYF. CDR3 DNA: TGCGCCAGCAGCCAGGCCTTATTTGGAAACACCATATATTTT.

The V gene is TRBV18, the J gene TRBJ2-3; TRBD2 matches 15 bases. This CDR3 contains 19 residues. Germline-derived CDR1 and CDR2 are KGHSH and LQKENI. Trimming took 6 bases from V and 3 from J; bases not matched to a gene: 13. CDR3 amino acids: CASSPGLAGGSFWTDTQYF. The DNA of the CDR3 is TGTGCCAGCTCTCCTGGACTAGCGGGAGGGTCATTCTGGACAGATACGCAGTATTTT.

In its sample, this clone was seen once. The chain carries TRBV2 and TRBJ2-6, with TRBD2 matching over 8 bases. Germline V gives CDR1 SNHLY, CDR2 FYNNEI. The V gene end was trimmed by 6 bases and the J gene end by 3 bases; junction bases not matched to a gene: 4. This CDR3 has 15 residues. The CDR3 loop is CASSPGGYGANVLTF. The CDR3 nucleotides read TGTGCCAGCAGCCCGGGGGGGTATGGGGCCAACGTCCTGACTTTC.

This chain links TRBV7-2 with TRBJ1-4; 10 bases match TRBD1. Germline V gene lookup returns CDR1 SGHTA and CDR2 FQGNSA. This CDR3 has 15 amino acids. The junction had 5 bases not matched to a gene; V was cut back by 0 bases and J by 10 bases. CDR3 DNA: TGTGCCAGCAGCTTAGCGAGACAGGGGGCGGCAAAACTGTTTTTT. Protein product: CASSLARQGAAKLFF. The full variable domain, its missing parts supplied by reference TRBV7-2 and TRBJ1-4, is GAGVSQSPSNKVTEKGKDVELRCDPISGHTALYWYRQSLGQGLEFLIYFQGNSAPDKSGLPSDRFSAERTGGSVSTLTIQRTQQEDSAVYLCASSLARQGAAKLFFGSGTQLSVL.

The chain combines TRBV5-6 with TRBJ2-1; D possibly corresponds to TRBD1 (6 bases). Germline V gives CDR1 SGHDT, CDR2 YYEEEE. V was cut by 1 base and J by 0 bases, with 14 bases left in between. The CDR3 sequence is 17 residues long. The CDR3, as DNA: TGTGCCAGCAGCTTGAAGGGGGTCCAGAGCTCCTACAATGAGCAGTTCTTC. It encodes CASSLKGVQSSYNEQFF.

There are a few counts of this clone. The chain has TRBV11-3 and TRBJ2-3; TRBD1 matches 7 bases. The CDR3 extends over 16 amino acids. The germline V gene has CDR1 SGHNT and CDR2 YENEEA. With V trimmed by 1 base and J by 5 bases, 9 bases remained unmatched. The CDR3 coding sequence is TGTGCCAGCAGCTTAGGATGGGGCCAGGGGGTAGATACGCAGTATTTT. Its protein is CASSLGWGQGVDTQYF. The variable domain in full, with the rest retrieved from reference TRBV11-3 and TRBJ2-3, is EAGVVQSPRYKIIEKKQPVAFWCNPISGHNTLYWYLQNLGQGPELLIRYENEEAVDDSQLPKDRFSAERLKGVDSTLKIQPAELGDSAVYLCASSLGWGQGVDTQYFGPGTRLTVL.

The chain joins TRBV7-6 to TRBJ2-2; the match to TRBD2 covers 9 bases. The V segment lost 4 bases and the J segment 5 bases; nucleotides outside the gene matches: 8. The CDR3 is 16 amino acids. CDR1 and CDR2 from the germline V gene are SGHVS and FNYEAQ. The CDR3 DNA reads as TGTGCCAGCAGCTCCAATAGCGGGAGTCGTACCGGGGAGCTGTTTTTT. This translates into CASSSNSGSRTGELFF.

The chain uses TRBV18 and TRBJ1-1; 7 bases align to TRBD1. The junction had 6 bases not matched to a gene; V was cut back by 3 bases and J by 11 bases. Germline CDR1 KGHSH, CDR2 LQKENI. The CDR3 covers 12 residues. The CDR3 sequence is CASSPSTGEAFF. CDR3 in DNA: TGTGCCAGCTCACCTTCTACAGGGGAGGCTTTCTTT.

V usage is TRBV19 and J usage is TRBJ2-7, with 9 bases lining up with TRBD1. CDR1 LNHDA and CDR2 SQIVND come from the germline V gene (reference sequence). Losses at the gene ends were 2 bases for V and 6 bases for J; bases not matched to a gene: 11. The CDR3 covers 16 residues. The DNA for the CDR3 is TGTGCCAGTAGTATATACCTGAGGGACAGGGTAGCCGAGCAGTACTTC. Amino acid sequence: CASSIYLRDRVAEQYF.

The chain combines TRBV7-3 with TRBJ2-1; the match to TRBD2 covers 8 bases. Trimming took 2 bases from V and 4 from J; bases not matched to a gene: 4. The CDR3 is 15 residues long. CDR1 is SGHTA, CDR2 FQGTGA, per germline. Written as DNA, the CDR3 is TGTGCCAGCAGCTTAGTGGGCGGGGGGTACAATGAGCAGTTCTTC. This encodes CASSLVGGGYNEQFF.

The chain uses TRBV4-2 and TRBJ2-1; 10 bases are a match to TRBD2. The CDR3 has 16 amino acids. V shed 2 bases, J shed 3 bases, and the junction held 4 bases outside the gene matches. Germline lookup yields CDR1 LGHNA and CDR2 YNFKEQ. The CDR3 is CASSQRPSGGYNEQFF. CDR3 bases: TGTGCCAGCAGCCAAAGACCTAGCGGGGGCTACAATGAGCAGTTCTTC.

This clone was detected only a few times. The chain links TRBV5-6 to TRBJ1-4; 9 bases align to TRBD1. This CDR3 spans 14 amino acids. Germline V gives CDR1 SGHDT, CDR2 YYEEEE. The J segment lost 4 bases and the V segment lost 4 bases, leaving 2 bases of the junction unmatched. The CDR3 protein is CASSLGQGNEKLFF. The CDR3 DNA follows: TGTGCCAGCAGCCTGGGACAGGGTAATGAAAAACTGTTTTTT.

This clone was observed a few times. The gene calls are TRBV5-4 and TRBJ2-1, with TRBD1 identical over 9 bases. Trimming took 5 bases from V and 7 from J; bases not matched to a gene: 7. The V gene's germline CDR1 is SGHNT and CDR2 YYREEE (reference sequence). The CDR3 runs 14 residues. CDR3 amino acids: CASRTGTGKNEQFF. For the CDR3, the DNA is TGTGCCAGCAGGACCGGGACAGGGAAGAATGAGCAGTTCTTC.

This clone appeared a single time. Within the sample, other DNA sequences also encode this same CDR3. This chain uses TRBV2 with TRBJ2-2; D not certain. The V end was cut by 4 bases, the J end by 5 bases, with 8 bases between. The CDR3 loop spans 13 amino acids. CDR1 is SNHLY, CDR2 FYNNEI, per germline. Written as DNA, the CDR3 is TGTGCCAGCAGTGTCGCGAGGACCGGGGAGCTGTTTTTT. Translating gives CASSVARTGELFF.

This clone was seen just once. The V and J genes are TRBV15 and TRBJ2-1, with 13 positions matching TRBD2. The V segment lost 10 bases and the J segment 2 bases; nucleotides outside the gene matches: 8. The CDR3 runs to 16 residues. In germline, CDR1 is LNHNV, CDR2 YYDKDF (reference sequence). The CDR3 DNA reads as TGTGCCATCGGACTAGCGGGAGAGGGGCCCTACAATGAGCAGTTCTTC. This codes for CAIGLAGEGPYNEQFF.

The CDR3 sequence: CASSSGMWTEAFF. In nucleotides, the CDR3 is TGTGCCAGCAGCTCAGGGATGTGGACTGAAGCTTTCTTT. J is TRBJ1-1 and V is TRBV5-4; D possibly corresponds to TRBD1 (5 bases). Germline CDR1 and CDR2: SGHNT and YYREEE (reference sequence). V was pared by 3 bases and J by 5 bases, with 11 bases between. The CDR3 is 13 amino acids.

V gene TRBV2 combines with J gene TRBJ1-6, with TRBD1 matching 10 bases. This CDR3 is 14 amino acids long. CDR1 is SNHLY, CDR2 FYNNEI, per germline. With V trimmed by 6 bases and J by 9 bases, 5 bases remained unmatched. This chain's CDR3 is CASRGDRGISPLHF. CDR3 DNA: TGTGCCAGCAGGGGGGACAGGGGCATTTCACCCCTCCACTTT.